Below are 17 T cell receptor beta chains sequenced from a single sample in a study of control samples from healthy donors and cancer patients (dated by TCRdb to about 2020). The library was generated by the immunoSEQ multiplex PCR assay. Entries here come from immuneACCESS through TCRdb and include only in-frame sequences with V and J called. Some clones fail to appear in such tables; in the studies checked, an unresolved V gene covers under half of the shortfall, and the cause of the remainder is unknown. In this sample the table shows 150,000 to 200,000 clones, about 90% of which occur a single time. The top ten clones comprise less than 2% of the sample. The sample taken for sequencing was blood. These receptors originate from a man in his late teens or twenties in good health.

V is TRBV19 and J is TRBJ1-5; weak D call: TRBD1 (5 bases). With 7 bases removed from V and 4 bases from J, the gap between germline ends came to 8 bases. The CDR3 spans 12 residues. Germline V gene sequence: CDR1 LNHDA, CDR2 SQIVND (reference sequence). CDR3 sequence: CASKAGNQPQHF. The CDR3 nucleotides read TGTGCCAGTAAGGCAGGGAATCAGCCCCAGCATTTT.

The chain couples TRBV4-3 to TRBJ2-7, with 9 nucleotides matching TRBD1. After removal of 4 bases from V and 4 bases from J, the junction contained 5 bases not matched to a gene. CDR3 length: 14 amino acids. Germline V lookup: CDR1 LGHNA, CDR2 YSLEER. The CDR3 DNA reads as TGCGCCAGCAGCCCAGGACAGGGGAGATACGAGCAGTACTTC. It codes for CASSPGQGRYEQYF.

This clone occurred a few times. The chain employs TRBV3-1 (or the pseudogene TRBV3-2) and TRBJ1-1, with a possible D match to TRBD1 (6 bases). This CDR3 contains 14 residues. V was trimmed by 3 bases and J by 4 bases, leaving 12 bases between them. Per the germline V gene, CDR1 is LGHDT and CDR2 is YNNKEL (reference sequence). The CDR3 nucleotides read TGTGCCAGCAGCCAGCACAGGGTGGGCACTGAAGCTTTCTTT. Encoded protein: CASSQHRVGTEAFF.

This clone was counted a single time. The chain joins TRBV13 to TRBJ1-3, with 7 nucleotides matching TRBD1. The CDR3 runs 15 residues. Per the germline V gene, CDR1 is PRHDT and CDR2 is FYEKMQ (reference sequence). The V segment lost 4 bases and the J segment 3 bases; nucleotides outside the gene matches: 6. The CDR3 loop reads CASSSTRGSGNTIYF. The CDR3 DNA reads TGTGCCAGCAGCTCCACCAGGGGGAGTGGAAACACCATATATTTT.

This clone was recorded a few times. CDR3 sequence (DNA): TGTGCCAGCAGCTCGGACAGGGAAAATCAGCCCCAGCATTTT. Amino acids: CASSSDRENQPQHF. This chain links TRBV7-9 with TRBJ1-5; 8 nucleotides line up with TRBD1. The ends lost 4 bases at V and 4 bases at J; junction bases unmatched: 3. This CDR3 region has 14 residues. Germline V CDR1 and CDR2: SEHNR, FQNEAQ (reference sequence). The variable domain in full, completed from reference TRBV7-9 and TRBJ1-5, reads DTGVSQNPRHKITKRGQNVTFRCDPISEHNRLYWYRQTLGQGPEFLTYFQNEAQLEKSRLLSDRFSAERPKGSFSTLEIQRTEQGDSAMYLCASSSDRENQPQHFGDGTRLSIL.

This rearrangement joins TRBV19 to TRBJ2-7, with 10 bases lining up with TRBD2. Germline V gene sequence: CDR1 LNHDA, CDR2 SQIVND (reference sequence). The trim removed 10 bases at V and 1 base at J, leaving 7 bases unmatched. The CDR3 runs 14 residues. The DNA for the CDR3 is TGTGCCACCCGGATAGCGGGGGGTTCCTACGAGCAGTACTTC. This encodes CATRIAGGSYEQYF. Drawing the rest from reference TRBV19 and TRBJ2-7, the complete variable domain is DGGITQSPKYLFRKEGQNVTLSCEQNLNHDAMYWYRQDPGQGLRLIYYSQIVNDFQKGDIAEGYSVSREKKESFPLTVTSAQKNPTAFYLCATRIAGGSYEQYFGPGTRLTVT.

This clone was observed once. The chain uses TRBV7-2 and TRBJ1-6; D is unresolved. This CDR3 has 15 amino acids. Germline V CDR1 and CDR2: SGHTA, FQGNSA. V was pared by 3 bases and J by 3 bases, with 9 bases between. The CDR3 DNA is TGTGCCAGCAGCTTGCAGTCCGACTATAATTCACCCCTCCACTTT. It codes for CASSLQSDYNSPLHF.

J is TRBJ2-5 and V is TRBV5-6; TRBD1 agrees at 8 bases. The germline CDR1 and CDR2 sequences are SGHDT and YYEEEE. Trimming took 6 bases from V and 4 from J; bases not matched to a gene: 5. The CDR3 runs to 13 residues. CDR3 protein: CASTTGGGETQYF. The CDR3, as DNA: TGTGCCAGCACCACAGGGGGTGGAGAGACCCAGTACTTC.

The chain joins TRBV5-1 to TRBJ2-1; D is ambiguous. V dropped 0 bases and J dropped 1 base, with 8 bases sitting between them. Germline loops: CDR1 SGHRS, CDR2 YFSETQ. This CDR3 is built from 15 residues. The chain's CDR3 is CASSLVQHSYNEQFF. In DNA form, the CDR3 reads TGCGCCAGCAGCTTGGTACAGCATTCCTACAATGAGCAGTTCTTC.

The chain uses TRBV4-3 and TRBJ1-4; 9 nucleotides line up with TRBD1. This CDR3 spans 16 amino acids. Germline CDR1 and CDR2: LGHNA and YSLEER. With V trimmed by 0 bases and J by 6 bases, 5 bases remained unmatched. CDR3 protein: CASSQDAGTGYEKLFF. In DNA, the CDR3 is TGCGCCAGCAGCCAAGATGCGGGGACAGGGTATGAAAAACTGTTTTTT.

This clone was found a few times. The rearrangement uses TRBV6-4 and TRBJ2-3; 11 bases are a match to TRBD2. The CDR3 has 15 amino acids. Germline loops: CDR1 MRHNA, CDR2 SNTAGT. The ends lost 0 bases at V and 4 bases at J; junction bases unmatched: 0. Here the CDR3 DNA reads TGTGCCAGCAGTGACTCACTAGCGGGGGCAGATACGCAGTATTTT. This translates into CASSDSLAGADTQYF.

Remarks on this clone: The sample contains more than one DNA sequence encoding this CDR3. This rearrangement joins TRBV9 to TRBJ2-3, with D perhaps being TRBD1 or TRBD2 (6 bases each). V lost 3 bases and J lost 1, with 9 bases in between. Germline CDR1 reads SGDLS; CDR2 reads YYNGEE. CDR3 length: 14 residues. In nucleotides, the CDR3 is TGTGCCAGCAGCGGGGGGGCAGGCACAGATACGCAGTATTTT. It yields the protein CASSGGAGTDTQYF.

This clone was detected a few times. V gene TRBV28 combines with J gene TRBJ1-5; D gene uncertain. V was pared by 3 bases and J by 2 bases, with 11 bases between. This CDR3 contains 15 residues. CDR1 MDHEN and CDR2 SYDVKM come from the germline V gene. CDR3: CASSLSGFGNQPQHF. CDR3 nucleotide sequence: TGTGCCAGCAGTTTGTCTGGGTTCGGCAATCAGCCCCAGCATTTT.

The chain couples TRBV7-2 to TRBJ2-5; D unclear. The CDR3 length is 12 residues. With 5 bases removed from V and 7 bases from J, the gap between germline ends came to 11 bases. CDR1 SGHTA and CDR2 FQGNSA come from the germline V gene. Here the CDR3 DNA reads TGTGCCAGCAGCCCCGCCGGCGGGACCCAGTACTTC. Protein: CASSPAGGTQYF.

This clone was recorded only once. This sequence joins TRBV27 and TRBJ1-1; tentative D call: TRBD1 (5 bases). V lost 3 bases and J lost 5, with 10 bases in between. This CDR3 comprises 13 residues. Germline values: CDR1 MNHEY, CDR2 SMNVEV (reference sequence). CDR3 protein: CASSFSRGTEAFF. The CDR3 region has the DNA TGTGCCAGCAGTTTTTCGAGGGGAACTGAAGCTTTCTTT.

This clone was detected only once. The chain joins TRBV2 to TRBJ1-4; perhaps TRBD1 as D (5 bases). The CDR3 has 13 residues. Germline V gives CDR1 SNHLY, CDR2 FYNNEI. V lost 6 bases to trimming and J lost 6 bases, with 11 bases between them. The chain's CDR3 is CASSWGRDEKLFF. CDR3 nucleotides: TGTGCCAGCAGCTGGGGACGGGATGAAAAACTGTTTTTT.

CDR3: CSVGEGAVSFSETQYF. CDR3 DNA: TGCAGCGTCGGGGAGGGAGCGGTCTCTTTTAGCGAGACCCAGTACTTC. The V call is TRBV29-1, the J call TRBJ2-5, with 7 bases fitting TRBD2. The trim removed 6 bases at V and 5 bases at J, leaving 18 bases unmatched. The length of the CDR3 is 16 residues. Germline assignment: CDR1 SQVTM and CDR2 ANQGSEA.